Listed below are T cell receptor beta chains from one sample, sequenced in a study of shared T cell receptors in the human thymus. Here immunoSEQ multiplex PCR was the method, and the copy in TCRdb shows in-frame clones only, minus some. The sample shows roughly 710,000 clones, roughly 85% of them seen only once. A further study also used this sample, focusing on human thymus T cells.

Sequenced: thymocytes. Receptors originate from a girl less than two years old with a congenital heart defect. The CDR3 runs from the conserved cysteine through the conserved F or W. D genes are given only for firm matches. Clone size is given for some rows only: seen once, a few or many times, or a class if the clone is expanded.

abundance,j_gene,d_gene,v_gene,CDR3aa,CDR3nt
NA,TRBJ1-2,TRBD1,TRBV7-9,CASSLRWDRELPYYGYTF,TGTGCCAGCAGCTTAAGGTGGGACAGAGAACTACCATACTATGGCTACACCTTC
NA,TRBJ1-6,NA,TRBV4-2,CASSQEALALHF,TGTGCCAGCAGCCAAGAAGCCCTGGCCCTCCACTTT
NA,TRBJ2-5,TRBD2,TRBV10-3,CAIGGLAGEEETQYF,TGTGCCATCGGCGGACTAGCGGGGGAGGAAGAGACCCAGTACTTC
NA,TRBJ2-5,TRBD1,TRBV5-1,CASSLGQGQETQYF,TGCGCCAGCAGCTTGGGACAGGGTCAAGAGACCCAGTACTTC
once,TRBJ1-4,NA,TRBV28,CASNPRLSGQRPTNEKLFF,TGTGCCAGCAATCCTCGTTTGAGCGGCCAAAGACCAACTAATGAAAAACTGTTTTTT
NA,TRBJ1-2,TRBD1,TRBV6-6,CASSYPGTVNYGYTF,TGTGCCAGCAGTTACCCCGGGACAGTAAACTATGGCTACACCTTC
NA,TRBJ1-1,NA,TRBV27,CASSLYRGAEAFF,TGTGCCAGCAGTTTATATCGGGGAGCTGAAGCTTTCTTT
NA,TRBJ1-2,NA,TRBV30,CAWRSVQASYGYTF,TGTGCCTGGAGGAGTGTACAGGCGAGCTATGGCTACACCTTC
once,TRBJ1-3,NA,TRBV27,CASSPCWGGSGNTIYF,TGTGCCAGCAGCCCCTGTTGGGGAGGCTCTGGAAACACCATATATTTT
NA,TRBJ1-1,TRBD1,TRBV6-5,CASSHGRTGGTEAFF,TGTGCCAGCAGCCACGGTAGGACAGGGGGCACTGAAGCTTTCTTT
NA,TRBJ2-2,TRBD1,TRBV11-2,CASSLSLAGTGDTGELFF,TGTGCCAGCAGCTTATCTTTGGCCGGGACAGGGGACACCGGGGAGCTGTTTTTT
NA,TRBJ1-4,TRBD1,TRBV4-3,CASSQVTGGKMFF,TGCGCCAGCAGCCAAGTAACAGGGGGAAAGATGTTTTTT
NA,TRBJ2-1,TRBD1,TRBV7-6,CASSSGQRNEQFF,TGTGCCAGCAGCTCGGGACAGCGGAATGAGCAGTTCTTC
NA,TRBJ1-5,TRBD1,TRBV19,CASSMPWDSSLGNQPQHF,TGTGCCAGTAGTATGCCCTGGGACAGTTCCCTTGGCAATCAGCCCCAGCATTTT
NA,TRBJ2-1,TRBD1,TRBV25-1,CASSEKVGTGCHNEQFF,TGTGCCAGCAGTGAAAAAGTGGGGACAGGGTGCCACAATGAGCAGTTCTTC
NA,TRBJ2-7,TRBD1,TRBV4-1,CASSHRQGVTYEQYF,TGCGCCAGCAGCCACCGACAGGGAGTTACCTACGAGCAGTACTTC
NA,TRBJ1-1,NA,TRBV5-1,CASSGVAWPGWGLEAFF,TGCGCCAGCAGCGGGGTGGCTTGGCCTGGATGGGGGCTTGAAGCTTTCTTT
NA,TRBJ2-1,NA,TRBV28,CASSFPPGHLFSYSYNEQFF,TGTGCCAGCAGTTTCCCCCCGGGACACCTCTTCTCCTACTCCTACAATGAGCAGTTCTTC
once,TRBJ1-1,TRBD1,TRBV6-6,CASGRVQGVNTEAFF,TGTGCCAGCGGTAGAGTACAGGGGGTGAACACTGAAGCTTTCTTT
once,TRBJ1-1,TRBD1,TRBV5-1,CASSHEQGADTEAFF,TGCGCCAGCAGCCATGAACAGGGGGCGGACACTGAAGCTTTCTTT
few,TRBJ1-2,TRBD1,TRBV12-5,CASGLATGAPYGYTF,TGTGCTAGTGGTTTGGCAACAGGGGCCCCCTATGGCTACACCTTC
NA,TRBJ2-7,TRBD2,TRBV5-1,CASSLASSASGLPYEQYF,TGCGCCAGCAGCTTGGCGTCGTCGGCTAGCGGACTTCCCTACGAGCAGTACTTC
NA,TRBJ1-5,NA,TRBV4-1,CASSARRAEKPQHF,TGCGCCAGCAGTGCTAGGAGGGCGGAAAAGCCCCAGCATTTT
NA,TRBJ1-1,NA,TRBV5-1,CASSFSAEPNTEAFF,TGCGCCAGCAGCTTTTCCGCAGAACCAAACACTGAAGCTTTCTTT
NA,TRBJ2-3,NA,TRBV14,CASSQVEGTDTQYF,TGTGCCAGCAGCCAAGTGGAGGGCACAGATACGCAGTATTTT
few,TRBJ1-6,TRBD1,TRBV9,CASSVTGTGSPLHF,TGTGCCAGCAGCGTGACAGGGACGGGATCACCCCTCCACTTT